This T cell receptor beta chain is drawn from a study of blood T cells in healthy people across ages. About the study: When template switching was applied, about one barcoded beta molecule was captured per two T cells. General study points: Donor CMV status, an unknown factor, possibly confounded changes in expanded clonotypes.

The use of a sample-barcoded 5' primer and a J-beta primer mix characterized a second PCR of roughly 7 to 11 cycles. Via MiXCR, TCRdb re-called the 5' RACE reads, giving one row per CDR3 protein. The sample records about 760,000 distinct CDR3 sequences, more than 55% being singletons. The study recruited healthy Caucasian donors from Russia who were aged about 6 to 90. Isolated per sample were at least 7 million PBMCs. This CDR3 is 19 amino acids long. V trimming: 2 bases; J trimming: 1 base; junction bases outside the gene matches: 11. CDR1 and CDR2 (germline): SEHNR, FQNEAQ (reference sequence). In the case of this clonotype: Its antigen remains unknown.

This TCR was recovered from a man aged 35 to 55 in good health. The sample taken for sequencing was blood. The V and J genes are TRBV7-9 and TRBJ2-6; 7 nucleotides match TRBD1. The CDR3 protein is CASSLRTTGISSGANVLTF. CDR3 bases: TGTGCCAGCAGCTTACGGACGACAGGGATAAGTTCTGGGGCCAACGTCCTGACTTTC. The full variable domain, in which reference TRBV7-9 and TRBJ2-6 provide the parts outside the CDR3, is DTGVSQNPRHKITKRGQNVTFRCDPISEHNRLYWYRQTLGQGPEFLTYFQNEAQLEKSRLLSDRFSAERPKGSFSTLEIQRTEQGDSAMYLCASSLRTTGISSGANVLTFGAGSRLTVL.